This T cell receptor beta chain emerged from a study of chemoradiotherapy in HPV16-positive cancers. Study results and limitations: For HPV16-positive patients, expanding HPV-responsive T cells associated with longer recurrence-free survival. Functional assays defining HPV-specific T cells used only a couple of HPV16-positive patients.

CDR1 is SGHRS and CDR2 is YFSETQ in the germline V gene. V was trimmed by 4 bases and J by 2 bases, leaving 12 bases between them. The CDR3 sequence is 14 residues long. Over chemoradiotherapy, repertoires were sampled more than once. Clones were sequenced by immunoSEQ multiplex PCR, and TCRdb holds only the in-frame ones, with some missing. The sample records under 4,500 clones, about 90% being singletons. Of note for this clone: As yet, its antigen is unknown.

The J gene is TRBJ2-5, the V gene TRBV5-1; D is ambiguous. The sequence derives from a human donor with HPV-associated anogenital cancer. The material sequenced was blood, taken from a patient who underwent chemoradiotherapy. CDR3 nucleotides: TGCGCCAGCAGCATGGGCAGGTCTCAAGAGACCCAGTACTTC. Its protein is CASSMGRSQETQYF.